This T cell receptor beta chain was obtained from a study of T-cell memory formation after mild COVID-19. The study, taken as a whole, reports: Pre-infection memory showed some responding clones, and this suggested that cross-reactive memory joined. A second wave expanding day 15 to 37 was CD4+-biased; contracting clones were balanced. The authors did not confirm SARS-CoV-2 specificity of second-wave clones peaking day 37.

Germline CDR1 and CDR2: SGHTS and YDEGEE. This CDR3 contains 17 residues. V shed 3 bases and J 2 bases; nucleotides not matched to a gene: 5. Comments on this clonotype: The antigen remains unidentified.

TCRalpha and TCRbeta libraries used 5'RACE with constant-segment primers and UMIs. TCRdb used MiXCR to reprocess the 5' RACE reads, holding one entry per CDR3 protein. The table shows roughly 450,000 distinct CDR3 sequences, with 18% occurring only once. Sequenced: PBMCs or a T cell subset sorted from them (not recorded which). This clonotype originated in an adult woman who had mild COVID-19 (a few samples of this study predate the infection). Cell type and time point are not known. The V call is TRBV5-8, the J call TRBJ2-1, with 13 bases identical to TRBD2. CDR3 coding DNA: TGTGCCAGCAGCTCGGGACTAGCGGGATCGCCCTACAATGAGCAGTTCTTC. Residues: CASSSGLAGSPYNEQFF.